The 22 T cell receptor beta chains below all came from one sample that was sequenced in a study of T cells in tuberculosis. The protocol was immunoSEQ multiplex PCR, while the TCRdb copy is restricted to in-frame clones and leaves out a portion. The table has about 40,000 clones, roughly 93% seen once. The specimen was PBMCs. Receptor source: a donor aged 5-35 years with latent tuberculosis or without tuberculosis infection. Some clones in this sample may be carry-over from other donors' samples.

CDR3 protein: CASSRTGSHQPQHF. CDR3 DNA: TGTGCCAGCAGCCGGACTGGGAGCCATCAGCCCCAGCATTTT. The V call is TRBV6-5, the J call TRBJ1-5; no reliable D call. CDR1 is MNHEY and CDR2 is SVGAGI in the germline V gene. This CDR3 spans 14 amino acids. With 6 bases removed from V and 5 bases from J, the gap between germline ends came to 14 bases.

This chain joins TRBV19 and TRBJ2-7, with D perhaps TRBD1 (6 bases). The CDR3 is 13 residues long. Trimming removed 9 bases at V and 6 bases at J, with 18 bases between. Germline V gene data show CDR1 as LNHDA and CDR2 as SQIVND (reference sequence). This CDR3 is CASPGHGPGEQYF. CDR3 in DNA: TGTGCCAGCCCGGGACATGGCCCTGGCGAGCAGTACTTC. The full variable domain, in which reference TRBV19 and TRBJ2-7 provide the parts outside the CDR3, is DGGITQSPKYLFRKEGQNVTLSCEQNLNHDAMYWYRQDPGQGLRLIYYSQIVNDFQKGDIAEGYSVSREKKESFPLTVTSAQKNPTAFYLCASPGHGPGEQYFGPGTRLTVT.

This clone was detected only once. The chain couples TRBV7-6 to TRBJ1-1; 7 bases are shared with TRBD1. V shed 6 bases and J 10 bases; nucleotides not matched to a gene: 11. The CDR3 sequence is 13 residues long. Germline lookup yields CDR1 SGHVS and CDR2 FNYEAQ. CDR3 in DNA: TGTGCCAGCAGTTCTCACAGACAGGGCCCAGCTTTCTTT. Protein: CASSSHRQGPAFF.

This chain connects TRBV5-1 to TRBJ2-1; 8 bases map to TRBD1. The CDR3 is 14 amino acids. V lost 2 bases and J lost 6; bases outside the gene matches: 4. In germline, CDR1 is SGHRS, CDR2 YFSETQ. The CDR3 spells CASSFRDRRNEQFF. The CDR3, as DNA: TGCGCCAGCAGCTTCCGGGACAGGCGCAATGAGCAGTTCTTC.

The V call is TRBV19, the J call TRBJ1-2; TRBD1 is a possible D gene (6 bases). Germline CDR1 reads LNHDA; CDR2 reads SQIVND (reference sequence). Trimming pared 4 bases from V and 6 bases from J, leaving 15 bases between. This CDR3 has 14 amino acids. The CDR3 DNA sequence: TGTGCCAGTAGTACCCGAACAGGGTGGGATGGCTACACCTTC. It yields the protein CASSTRTGWDGYTF.

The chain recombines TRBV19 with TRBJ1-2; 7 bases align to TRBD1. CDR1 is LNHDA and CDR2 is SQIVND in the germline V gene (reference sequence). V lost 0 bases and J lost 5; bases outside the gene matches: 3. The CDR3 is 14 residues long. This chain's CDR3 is CASSIDLTGYGYTF. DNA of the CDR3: TGTGCCAGTAGTATAGACCTGACAGGGTATGGCTACACCTTC.

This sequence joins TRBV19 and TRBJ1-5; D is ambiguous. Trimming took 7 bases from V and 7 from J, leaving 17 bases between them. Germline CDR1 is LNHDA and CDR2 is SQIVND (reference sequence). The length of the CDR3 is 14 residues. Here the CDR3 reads CASKVDGGYQPQHF. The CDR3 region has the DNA TGTGCCAGTAAAGTTGATGGAGGGTACCAGCCCCAGCATTTT.

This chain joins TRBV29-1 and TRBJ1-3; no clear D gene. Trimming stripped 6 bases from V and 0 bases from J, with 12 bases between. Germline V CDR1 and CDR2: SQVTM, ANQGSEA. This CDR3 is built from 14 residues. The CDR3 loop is CSVGDGGSGNTIYF. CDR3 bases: TGCAGCGTGGGAGACGGAGGCTCTGGAAACACCATATATTTT. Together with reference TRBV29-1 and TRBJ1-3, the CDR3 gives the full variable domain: SAVISQKPSRDICQRGTSLTIQCQVDSQVTMMFWYRQQPGQSLTLIATANQGSEATYESGFVIDKFPISRPNLTFSTLTVSNMSPEDSSIYLCSVGDGGSGNTIYFGEGSWLTVV.

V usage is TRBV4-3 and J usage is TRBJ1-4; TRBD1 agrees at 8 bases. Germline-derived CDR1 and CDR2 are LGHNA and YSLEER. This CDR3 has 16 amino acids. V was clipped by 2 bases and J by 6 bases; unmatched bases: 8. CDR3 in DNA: TGCGCCAGCAGCCAACCCGGACAGGGAGAGGATGAAAAACTGTTTTTT. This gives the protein CASSQPGQGEDEKLFF.

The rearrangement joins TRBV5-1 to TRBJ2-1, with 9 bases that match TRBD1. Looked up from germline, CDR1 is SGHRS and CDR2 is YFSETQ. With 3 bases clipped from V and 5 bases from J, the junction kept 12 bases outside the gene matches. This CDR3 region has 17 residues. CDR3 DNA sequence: TGCGCCAGCAGCTCCAAATCCCCCGGGACAGGGAACAATGAGCAGTTCTTC. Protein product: CASSSKSPGTGNNEQFF.

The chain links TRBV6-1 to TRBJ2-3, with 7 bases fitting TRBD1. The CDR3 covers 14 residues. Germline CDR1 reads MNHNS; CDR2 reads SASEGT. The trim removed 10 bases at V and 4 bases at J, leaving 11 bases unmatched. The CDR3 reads CATSGQIGADTQYF. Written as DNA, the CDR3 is TGTGCCACTTCGGGACAGATCGGCGCAGATACGCAGTATTTT.

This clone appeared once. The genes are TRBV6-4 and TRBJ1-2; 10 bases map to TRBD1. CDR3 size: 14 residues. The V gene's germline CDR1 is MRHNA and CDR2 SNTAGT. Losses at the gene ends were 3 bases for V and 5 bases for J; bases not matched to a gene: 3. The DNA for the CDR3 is TGTGCCAGCAGTGAGACAGGGGGCTTTTATGGCTACACCTTC. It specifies CASSETGGFYGYTF.

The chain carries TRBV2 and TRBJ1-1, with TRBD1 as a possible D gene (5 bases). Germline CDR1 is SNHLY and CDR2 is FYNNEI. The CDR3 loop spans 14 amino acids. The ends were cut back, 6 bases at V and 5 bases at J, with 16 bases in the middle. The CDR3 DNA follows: TGTGCCAGCAGCGCAGGGTTGGTAGGGACTGAAGCTTTCTTT. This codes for CASSAGLVGTEAFF. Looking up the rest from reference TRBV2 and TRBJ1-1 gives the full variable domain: EPEVTQTPSHQVTQMGQEVILRCVPISNHLYFYWYRQILGQKVEFLVSFYNNEISEKSEIFDDQFSVERPDGSNFTLKIRSTKLEDSAMYFCASSAGLVGTEAFFGQGTRLTVV.

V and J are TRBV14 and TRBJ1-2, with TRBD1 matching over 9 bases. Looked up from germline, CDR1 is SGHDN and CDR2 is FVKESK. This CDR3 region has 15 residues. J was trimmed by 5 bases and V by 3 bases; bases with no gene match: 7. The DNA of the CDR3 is TGTGCCAGCAGCCAGGCGTTGGGACAGGGTTATGGCTACACCTTC. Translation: CASSQALGQGYGYTF.

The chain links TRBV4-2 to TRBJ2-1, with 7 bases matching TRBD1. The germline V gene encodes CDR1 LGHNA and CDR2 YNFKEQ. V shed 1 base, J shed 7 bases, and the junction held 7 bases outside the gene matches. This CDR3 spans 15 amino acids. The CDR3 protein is CASSQAPGQNNEQFF. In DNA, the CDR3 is TGTGCCAGCAGCCAAGCCCCGGGACAGAATAATGAGCAGTTCTTC.

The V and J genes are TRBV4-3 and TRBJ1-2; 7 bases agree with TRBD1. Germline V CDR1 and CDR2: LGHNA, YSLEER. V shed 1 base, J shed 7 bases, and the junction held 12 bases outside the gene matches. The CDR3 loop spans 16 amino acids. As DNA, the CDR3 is TGCGCCAGCAGCCAAGCTTTAGCTTGGCAGGGGGGTGGCTACACCTTC. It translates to CASSQALAWQGGGYTF.

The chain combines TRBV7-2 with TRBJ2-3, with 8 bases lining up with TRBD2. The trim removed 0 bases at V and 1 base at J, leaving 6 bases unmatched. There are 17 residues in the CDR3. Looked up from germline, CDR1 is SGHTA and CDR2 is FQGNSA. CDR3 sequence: CASSLASGGRGTDTQYF. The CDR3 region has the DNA TGTGCCAGCAGCTTAGCTTCGGGGGGGCGCGGCACAGATACGCAGTATTTT.

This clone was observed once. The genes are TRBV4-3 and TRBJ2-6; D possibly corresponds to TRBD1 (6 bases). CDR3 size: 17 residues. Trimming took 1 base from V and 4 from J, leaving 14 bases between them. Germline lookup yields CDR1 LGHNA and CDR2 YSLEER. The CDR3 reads CASSQGQQGTGANVLTF. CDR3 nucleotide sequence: TGCGCCAGCAGCCAAGGTCAACAGGGAACCGGGGCCAACGTCCTGACTTTC.

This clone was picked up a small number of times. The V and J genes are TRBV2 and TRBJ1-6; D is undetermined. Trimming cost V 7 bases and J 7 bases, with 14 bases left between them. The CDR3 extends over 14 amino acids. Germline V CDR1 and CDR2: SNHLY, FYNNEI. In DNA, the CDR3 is TGTGCCAGCAAGGTGGAAGCGGGGAATTCACCCCTCCACTTT. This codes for CASKVEAGNSPLHF.

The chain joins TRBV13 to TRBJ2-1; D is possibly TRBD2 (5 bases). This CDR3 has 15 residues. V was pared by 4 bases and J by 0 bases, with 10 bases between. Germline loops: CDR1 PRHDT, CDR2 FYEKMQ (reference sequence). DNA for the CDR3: TGTGCCAGCAGCTCCCGTCGGGACTCCTACAATGAGCAGTTCTTC. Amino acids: CASSSRRDSYNEQFF.

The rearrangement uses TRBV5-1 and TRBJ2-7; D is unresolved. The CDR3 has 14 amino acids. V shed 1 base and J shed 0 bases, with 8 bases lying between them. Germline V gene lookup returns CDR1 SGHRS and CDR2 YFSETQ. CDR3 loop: CASSLSVNSYEQYF. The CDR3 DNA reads TGCGCCAGCAGCTTGTCGGTCAACTCCTACGAGCAGTACTTC.

The CDR3 region is CASSLGPDTLSYEQYF. The CDR3 bases are TGTGCCAGCAGCTTGGGGCCCGACACCCTAAGCTACGAGCAGTACTTC. The V and J genes are TRBV7-2 and TRBJ2-7, with D perhaps matching TRBD1 (5 bases). CDR3 size: 16 residues. V was trimmed by 3 bases and J by 3 bases, leaving 18 bases between them. The V gene's germline CDR1 is SGHTA and CDR2 FQGNSA.